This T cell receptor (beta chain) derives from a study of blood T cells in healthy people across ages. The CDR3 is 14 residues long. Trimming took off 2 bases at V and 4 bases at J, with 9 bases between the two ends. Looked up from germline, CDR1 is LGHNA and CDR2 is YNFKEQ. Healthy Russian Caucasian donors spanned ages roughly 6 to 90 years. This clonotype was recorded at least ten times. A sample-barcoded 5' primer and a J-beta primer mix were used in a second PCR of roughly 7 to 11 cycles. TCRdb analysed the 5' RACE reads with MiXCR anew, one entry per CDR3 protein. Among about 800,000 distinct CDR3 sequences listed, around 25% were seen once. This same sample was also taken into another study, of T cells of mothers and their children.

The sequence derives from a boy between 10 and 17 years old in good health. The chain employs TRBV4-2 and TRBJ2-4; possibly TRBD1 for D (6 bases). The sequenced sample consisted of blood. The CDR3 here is CASSQNGQKNIQYF. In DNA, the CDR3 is TGTGCCAGCAGCCAAAACGGACAGAAAAACATTCAGTACTTC.